What follows describes a single T cell receptor beta chain. What it binds is not known. This CDR3 is 12 amino acids long. J was trimmed by 8 bases and V by 6 bases; bases with no gene match: 6. The library was made from cDNA and included unique molecular identifiers. A single record per CDR3 protein comes from TCRdb applying MiXCR to the PCR reads. Of about 820,000 distinct CDR3 sequences listed, approximately 50% are singletons. This entry belongs to a study of post-analysis software for immune sequencing data. Study-wide findings and caveats: Roughly five TRBV segments were significantly more frequent in patients than in controls. TRBV5-6, TRBV5-1 and TRBV20-1 were among these segments. Controls' normalized Chao1 diversity significantly exceeded that of multiple sclerosis patients.

Sequenced material: blood. J is TRBJ1-2 and V is TRBV12-3 or TRBV12-4; TRBD1 aligns across 7 bases. The receptor was derived from a girl aged 5 to 17 with multiple sclerosis. In DNA form, the CDR3 reads TGTGCCAGCAGAATAGGGGGCGAGGGCTACACCTTC. This encodes CASRIGGEGYTF.